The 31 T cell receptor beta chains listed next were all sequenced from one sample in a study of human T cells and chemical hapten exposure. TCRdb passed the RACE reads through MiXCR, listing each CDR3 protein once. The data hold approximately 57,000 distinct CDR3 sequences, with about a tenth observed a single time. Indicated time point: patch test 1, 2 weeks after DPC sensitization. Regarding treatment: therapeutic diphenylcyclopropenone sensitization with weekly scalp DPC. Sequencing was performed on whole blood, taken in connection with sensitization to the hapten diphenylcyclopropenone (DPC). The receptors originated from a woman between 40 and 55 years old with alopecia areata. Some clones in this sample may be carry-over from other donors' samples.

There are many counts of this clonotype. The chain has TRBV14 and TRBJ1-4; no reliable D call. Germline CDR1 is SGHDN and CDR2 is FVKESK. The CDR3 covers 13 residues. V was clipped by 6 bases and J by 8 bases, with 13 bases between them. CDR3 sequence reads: CASSPGGGEKLFF. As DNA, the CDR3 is TGTGCCAGCAGTCCTGGCGGCGGAGAAAAACTGTTTTTT.

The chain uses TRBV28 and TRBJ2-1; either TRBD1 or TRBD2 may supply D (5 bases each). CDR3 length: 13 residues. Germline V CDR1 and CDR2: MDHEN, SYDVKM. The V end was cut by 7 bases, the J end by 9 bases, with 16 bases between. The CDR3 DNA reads TGTGCCAGCACGGGGACCCCCTACGGTGAGCAGTTCTTC. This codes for CASTGTPYGEQFF.

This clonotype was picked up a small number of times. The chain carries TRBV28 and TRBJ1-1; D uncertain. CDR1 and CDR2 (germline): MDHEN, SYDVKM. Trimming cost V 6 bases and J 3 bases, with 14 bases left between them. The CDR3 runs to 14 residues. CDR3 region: CASSPFRSHTEAFF. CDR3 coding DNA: TGTGCCAGCAGCCCCTTTAGGTCCCACACTGAAGCTTTCTTT.

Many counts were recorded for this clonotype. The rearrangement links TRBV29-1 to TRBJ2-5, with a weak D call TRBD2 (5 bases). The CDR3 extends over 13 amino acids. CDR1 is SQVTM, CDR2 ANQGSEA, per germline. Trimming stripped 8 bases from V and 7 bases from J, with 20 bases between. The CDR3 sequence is CSNGGGWSGTQYF. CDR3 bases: TGCAGCAACGGAGGTGGCTGGTCTGGGACCCAGTACTTC.

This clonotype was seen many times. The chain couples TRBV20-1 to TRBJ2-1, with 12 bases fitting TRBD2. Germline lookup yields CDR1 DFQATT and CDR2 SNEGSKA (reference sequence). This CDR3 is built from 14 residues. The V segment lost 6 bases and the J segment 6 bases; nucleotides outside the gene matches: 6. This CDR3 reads CSATTSGGFNEQFF. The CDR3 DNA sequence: TGCAGTGCAACCACTAGCGGGGGGTTCAATGAGCAGTTCTTC.

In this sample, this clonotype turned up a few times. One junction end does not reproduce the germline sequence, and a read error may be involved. The CDR3 coding sequence is TGTGTCAGCAGTCAGCTAGCGGTGTCGAACACCGGGGAGCTGTTTTTT. Translation gives CVSSQLAVSNTGELFF. This chain uses TRBV6-2 or TRBV6-3 with TRBJ2-2, with 7 bases that match TRBD2. The CDR3 has 16 residues. Germline V gene data show CDR1 as MNHEY and CDR2 as SVGEGT.

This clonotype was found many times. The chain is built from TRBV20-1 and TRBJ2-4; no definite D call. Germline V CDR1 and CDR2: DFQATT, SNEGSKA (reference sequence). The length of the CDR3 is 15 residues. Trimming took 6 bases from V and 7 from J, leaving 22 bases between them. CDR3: CSAPSLDSNTNIQYF. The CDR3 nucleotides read TGCAGTGCCCCCTCATTGGATAGTAATACGAACATTCAGTACTTC.

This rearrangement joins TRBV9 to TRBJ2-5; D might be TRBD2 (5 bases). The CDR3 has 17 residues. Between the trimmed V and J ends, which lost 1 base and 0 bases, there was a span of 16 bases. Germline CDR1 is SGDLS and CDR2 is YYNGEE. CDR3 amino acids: CASSVSGGGWNQETQYF. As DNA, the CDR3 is TGTGCCAGCAGCGTAAGTGGCGGAGGATGGAACCAAGAGACCCAGTACTTC. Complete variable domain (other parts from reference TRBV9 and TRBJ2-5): DSGVTQTPKHLITATGQRVTLRCSPRSGDLSVYWYQQSLDQGLQFLIQYYNGEERAKGNILERFSAQQFPDLHSELNLSSLELGDSALYFCASSVSGGGWNQETQYFGPGTRLLVL.

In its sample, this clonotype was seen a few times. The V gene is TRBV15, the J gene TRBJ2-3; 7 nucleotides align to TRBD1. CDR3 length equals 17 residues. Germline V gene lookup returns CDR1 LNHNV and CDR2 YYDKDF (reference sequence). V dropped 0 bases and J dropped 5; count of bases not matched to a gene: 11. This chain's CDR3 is CATSRESGRGKQDTQYF. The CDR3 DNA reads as TGTGCCACCAGCAGAGAGTCGGGCAGGGGGAAGCAAGATACGCAGTATTTT. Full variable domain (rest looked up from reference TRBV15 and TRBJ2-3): DAMVIQNPRYQVTQFGKPVTLSCSQTLNHNVMYWYQQKSSQAPKLLFHYYDKDFNNEADTPDNFQSRRPNTSFCFLDIRSPGLGDTAMYLCATSRESGRGKQDTQYFGPGTRLTVL.

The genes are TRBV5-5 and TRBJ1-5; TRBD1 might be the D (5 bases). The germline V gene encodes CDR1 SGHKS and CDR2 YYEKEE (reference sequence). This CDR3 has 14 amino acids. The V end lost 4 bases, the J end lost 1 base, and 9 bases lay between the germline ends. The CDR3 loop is CASSQWGSNQPQHF. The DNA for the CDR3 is TGTGCCAGCAGCCAATGGGGGAGCAATCAGCCCCAGCATTTT.

The CDR3 DNA reads TGTGCCAGCAGCGTAGTCCCCCTAGGCAGAGACAATGAGCAGTTCTTC. Amino acid sequence: CASSVVPLGRDNEQFF. This chain connects TRBV9 to TRBJ2-1, with D unresolved. Germline V gene data show CDR1 as SGDLS and CDR2 as YYNGEE. Trimming stripped 0 bases from V and 5 bases from J, with 15 bases between. The CDR3 consists of 16 residues.

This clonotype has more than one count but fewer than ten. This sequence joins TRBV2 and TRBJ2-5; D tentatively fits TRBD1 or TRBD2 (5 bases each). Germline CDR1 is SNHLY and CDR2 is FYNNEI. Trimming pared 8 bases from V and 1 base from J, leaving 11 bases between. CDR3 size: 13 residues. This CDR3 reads CASARGRQETQYF. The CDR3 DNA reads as TGTGCCAGCGCCCGGGGCCGCCAAGAGACCCAGTACTTC.

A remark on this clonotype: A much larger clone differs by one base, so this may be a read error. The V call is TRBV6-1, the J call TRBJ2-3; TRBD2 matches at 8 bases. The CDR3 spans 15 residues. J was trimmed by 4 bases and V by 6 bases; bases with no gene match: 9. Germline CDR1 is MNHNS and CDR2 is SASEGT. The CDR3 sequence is CASSLAGIFADTQYF. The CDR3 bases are TGTGCCAGCAGCTTAGCGGGGATTTTCGCAGATACGCAGTATTTT.

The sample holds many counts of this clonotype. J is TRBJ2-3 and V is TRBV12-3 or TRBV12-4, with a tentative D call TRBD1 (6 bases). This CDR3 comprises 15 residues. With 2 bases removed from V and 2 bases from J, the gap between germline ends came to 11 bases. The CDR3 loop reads CASSLPHRVTDTQYF. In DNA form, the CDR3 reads TGTGCCAGCAGTTTACCCCACAGGGTCACAGATACGCAGTATTTT.

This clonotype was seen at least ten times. Here the CDR3 DNA reads TGCAGTGCTTCGGGGGGACAGGGAGGGCACTACGAGCAGTACTTC. It translates to CSASGGQGGHYEQYF. This chain links TRBV20-1 with TRBJ2-7; 9 bases are shared with TRBD1. This CDR3 has 15 amino acids. The J segment lost 3 bases and the V segment lost 5 bases, leaving 11 bases of the junction unmatched. Per germline, CDR1 DFQATT and CDR2 SNEGSKA (reference sequence).

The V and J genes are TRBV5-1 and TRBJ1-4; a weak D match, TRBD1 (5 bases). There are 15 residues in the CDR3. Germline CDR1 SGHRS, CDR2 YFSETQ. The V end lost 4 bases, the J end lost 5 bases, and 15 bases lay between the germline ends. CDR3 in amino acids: CASSPTGSKNEKLFF. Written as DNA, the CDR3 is TGCGCCAGCAGCCCAACAGGCTCCAAGAATGAAAAACTGTTTTTT.

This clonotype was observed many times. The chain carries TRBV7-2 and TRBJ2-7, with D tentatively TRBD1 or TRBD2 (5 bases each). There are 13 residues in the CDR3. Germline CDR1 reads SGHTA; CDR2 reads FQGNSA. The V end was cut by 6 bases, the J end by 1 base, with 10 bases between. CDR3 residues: CASRRDRSYEQYF. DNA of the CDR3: TGTGCCAGCAGAAGGGACCGGTCCTACGAGCAGTACTTC. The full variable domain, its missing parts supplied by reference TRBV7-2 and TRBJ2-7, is GAGVSQSPSNKVTEKGKDVELRCDPISGHTALYWYRQSLGQGLEFLIYFQGNSAPDKSGLPSDRFSAERTGGSVSTLTIQRTQQEDSAVYLCASRRDRSYEQYFGPGTRLTVT.

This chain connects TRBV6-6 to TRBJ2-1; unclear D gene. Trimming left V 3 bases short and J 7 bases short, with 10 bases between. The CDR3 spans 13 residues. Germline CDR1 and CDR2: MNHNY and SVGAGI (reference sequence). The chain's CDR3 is CASSYSAPNEQFF. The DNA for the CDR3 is TGTGCCAGCAGTTATTCCGCCCCGAATGAGCAGTTCTTC.

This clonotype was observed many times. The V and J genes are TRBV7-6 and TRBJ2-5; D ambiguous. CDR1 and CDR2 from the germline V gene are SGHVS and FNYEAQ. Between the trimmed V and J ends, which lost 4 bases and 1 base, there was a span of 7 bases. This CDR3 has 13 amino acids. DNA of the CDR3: TGTGCCAGCAGCTACGGCCGCCAAGAGACCCAGTACTTC. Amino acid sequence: CASSYGRQETQYF.

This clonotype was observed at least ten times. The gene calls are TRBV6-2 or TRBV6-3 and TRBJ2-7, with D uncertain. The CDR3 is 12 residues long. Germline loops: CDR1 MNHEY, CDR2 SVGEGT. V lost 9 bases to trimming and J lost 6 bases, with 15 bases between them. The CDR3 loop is CARQNFFSEQYF. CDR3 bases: TGTGCCAGGCAAAATTTCTTCTCCGAGCAGTACTTC.

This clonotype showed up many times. DNA for the CDR3: TGTGCCAGCAGCCATGGGTCACCCCTCCACTTT. It codes for CASSHGSPLHF. The chain uses TRBV14 and TRBJ1-6; D unclear. V dropped 3 bases and J dropped 10 bases, with 4 bases sitting between them. This CDR3 has 11 residues. Germline CDR1 SGHDN, CDR2 FVKESK.

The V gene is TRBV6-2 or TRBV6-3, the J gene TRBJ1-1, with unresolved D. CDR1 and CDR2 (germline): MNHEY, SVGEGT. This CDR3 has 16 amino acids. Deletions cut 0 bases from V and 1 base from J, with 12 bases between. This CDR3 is CASSYSIFVSNTEAFF. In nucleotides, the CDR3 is TGTGCCAGCAGTTACTCGATATTCGTTTCGAACACTGAAGCTTTCTTT.

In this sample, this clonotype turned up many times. CDR3 protein: CASSPKGGIF. DNA for the CDR3: TGTGCCAGCAGCCCCAAGGGGGGAATCTTC. This sequence joins TRBV21-1 and TRBJ2-7; the D segment call TRBD1 is taken from the table without a DNA check. TRBV21-1 is annotated as a pseudogene. The CDR3 consists of 10 residues.

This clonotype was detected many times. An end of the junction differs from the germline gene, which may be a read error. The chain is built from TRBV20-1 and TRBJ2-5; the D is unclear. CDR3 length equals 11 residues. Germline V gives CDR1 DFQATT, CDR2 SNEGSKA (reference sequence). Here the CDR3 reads CSGADHETQYF. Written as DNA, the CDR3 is TGCAGTGGGGCGGACCACGAGACCCAGTACTTC.

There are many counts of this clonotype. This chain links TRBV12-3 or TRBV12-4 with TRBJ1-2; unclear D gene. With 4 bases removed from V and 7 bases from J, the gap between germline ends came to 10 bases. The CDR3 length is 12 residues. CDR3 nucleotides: TGTGCCAGCAGTTACATAAAGGGTGGCTACACCTTC. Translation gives CASSYIKGGYTF.

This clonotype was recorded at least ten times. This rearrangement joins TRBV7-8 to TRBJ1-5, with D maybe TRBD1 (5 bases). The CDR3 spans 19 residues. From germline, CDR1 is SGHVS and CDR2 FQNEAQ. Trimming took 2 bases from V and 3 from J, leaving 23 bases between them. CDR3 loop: CASSLLQGWGSVNNQPQHF. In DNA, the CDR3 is TGTGCCAGCAGCTTACTCCAGGGATGGGGGTCTGTTAACAATCAGCCCCAGCATTTT.

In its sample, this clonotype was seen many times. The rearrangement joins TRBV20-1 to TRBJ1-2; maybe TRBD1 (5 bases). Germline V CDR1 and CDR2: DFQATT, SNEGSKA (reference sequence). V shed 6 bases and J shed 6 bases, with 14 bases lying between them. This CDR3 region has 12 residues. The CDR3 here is CSATSTDHGYTF. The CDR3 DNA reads TGCAGTGCGACTTCGACAGACCATGGCTACACCTTC.

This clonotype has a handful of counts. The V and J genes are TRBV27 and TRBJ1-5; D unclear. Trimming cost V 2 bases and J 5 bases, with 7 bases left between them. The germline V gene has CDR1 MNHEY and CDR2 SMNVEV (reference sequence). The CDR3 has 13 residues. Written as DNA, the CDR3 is TGTGCCAGCAGTTTACGTGGGGATCAGCCCCAGCATTTT. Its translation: CASSLRGDQPQHF.

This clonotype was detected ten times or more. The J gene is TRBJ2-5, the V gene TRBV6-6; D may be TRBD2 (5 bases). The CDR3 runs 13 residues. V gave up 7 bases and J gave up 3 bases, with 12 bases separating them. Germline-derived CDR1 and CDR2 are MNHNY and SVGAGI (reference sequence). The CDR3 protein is CASKEADKETQYF. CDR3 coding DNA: TGTGCCAGCAAGGAGGCTGACAAAGAGACCCAGTACTTC.

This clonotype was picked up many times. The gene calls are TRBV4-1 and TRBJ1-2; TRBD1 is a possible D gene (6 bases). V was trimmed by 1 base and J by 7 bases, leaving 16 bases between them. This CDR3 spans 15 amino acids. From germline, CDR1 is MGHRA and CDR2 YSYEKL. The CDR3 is CASSQAGIQGIGYTF. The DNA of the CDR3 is TGCGCCAGCAGCCAAGCGGGTATACAGGGTATTGGCTACACCTTC.

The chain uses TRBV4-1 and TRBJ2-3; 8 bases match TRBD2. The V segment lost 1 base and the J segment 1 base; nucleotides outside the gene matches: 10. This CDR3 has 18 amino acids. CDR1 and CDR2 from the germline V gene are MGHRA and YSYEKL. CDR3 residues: CASSQGFQRGSRTDTQYF. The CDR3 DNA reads TGCGCCAGCAGCCAAGGGTTTCAGCGGGGGTCCCGCACAGATACGCAGTATTTT.